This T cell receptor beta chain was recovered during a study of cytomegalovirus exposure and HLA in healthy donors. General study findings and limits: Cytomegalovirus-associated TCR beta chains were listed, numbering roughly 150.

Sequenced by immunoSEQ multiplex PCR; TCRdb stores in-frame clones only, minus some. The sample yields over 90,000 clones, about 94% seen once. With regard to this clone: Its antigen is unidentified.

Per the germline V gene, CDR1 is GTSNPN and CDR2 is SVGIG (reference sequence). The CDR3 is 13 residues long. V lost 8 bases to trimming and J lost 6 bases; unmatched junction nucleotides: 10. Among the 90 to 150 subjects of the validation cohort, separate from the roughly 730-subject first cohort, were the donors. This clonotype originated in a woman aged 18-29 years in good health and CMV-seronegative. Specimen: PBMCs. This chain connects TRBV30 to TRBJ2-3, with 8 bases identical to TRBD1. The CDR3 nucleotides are TGTGCCACACAGACAGGGGTCGACGATACGCAGTATTTT. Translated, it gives CATQTGVDDTQYF.